A selection of T cell receptor beta chains follows, all from one sample in a study of blood T cell repertoires in COVID-19. Profiled with immunoSEQ multiplex PCR; TCRdb holds only in-frame clones, not every one. Of 360,000 or so clones in the sample, about nine tenths were seen once. Sequencing was performed on PBMCs or T cells enriched from blood (not recorded which). The receptors here all came from a woman in her thirties who had been exposed to COVID-19. CDR3s include the opening cysteine and the closing phenylalanine or tryptophan. D genes are given only for firm matches. Not all rows give a size; the values are once, few, many and, for expanded clones, a class.

cdr3_nt cdr3_aa d_call cdr3_length clone_size j_call v_call
TGTGCCATCAGCGACAACCCTAGCGGGAGGGCCTACGGTGAGCAGTTCTTC CAISDNPSGRAYGEQFF TRBD2 17 NA TRBJ2-1 TRBV10-3
TGTGCCAGCAGCTTGGAGTATCGCGGGAGGCGGAATGAGCAGTTCTTC CASSLEYRGRRNEQFF TRBD2 16 NA TRBJ2-1 TRBV5-6
TGCGCCAGCAGCGGGGGACTAGCGGGACTCAATGAGCAGTTCTTC CASSGGLAGLNEQFF TRBD2 15 NA TRBJ2-1 TRBV5-1
TGTGCCACCAGTGAAGGGACAGGGATGGGCGAGCAGTACTTC CATSEGTGMGEQYF TRBD1 14 NA TRBJ2-7 TRBV24-1
TGTGCCAGCTTACAGGACCCGCTCTCCTACGAGCAGTACTTC CASLQDPLSYEQYF NA 14 NA TRBJ2-7 TRBV28
TGTGCCAGCAGCCAAGATCTCGGGGCTAATGAAAAACTGTTTTTT CASSQDLGANEKLFF NA 15 few TRBJ1-4 TRBV14
TGTGCCAGTAGTATCGGCAGGGGGCCCTTAGGCTACACCTTC CASSIGRGPLGYTF TRBD1 14 NA TRBJ1-2 TRBV19
TGTGCCAGCAGCTTAGGAAGCGTCAGCTCCTACGAGCAGTACTTC CASSLGSVSSYEQYF NA 15 NA TRBJ2-7 TRBV7-9
TGTGCCAGCAGTCAGACTAGTACAGGGGAGCTGTTTTTT CASSQTSTGELFF NA 13 NA TRBJ2-2 TRBV12-3/TRBV12-4
TGTGCCAGCAGCCAAGGGAGACTCACCACCGGGGAGCTGTTTTTT CASSQGRLTTGELFF NA 15 few TRBJ2-2 TRBV3-1/TRBV3-2
TGTGCCAGCTCCCCCCTAGCGGGAGGAATCGACGAGCAGTACTTC CASSPLAGGIDEQYF TRBD2 15 NA TRBJ2-7 TRBV18
TGTGCCAGTAGCCCGACAGGGGCCGTCGAAAAACTGTTTTTT CASSPTGAVEKLFF TRBD1 14 NA TRBJ1-4 TRBV19
TGTGCCAGCAGTCAAGGGGGCGCATTCAATTCACCCCTCCACTTT CASSQGGAFNSPLHF TRBD1 15 NA TRBJ1-6 TRBV27
TGTGCCAGCACAGGGGACTATGGCTACACCTTC CASTGDYGYTF NA 11 NA TRBJ1-2 TRBV28
TGTGCCAGTACCTTGACAGGGTCTGGGGCCAACGTCCTGACTTTC CASTLTGSGANVLTF TRBD1 15 NA TRBJ2-6 TRBV19
TGTGCCAGCAGCGTTCGGACAGGGGGGAGTTTTGGCTACACCTTC CASSVRTGGSFGYTF TRBD1 15 NA TRBJ1-2 TRBV5-5
TGCGCCAGTCAAAACGGGGTCTTCGAGAACACTGAAGCTTTCTTT CASQNGVFENTEAFF NA 15 few TRBJ1-1 TRBV5-1
TGTGCCAGCAGCCAACCGGGACAGGGGGTAGCCGGGGAGCTGTTTTTT CASSQPGQGVAGELFF TRBD1 16 NA TRBJ2-2 TRBV25-1
TGTGCCAGCAGTCCCGCGGTTAGCAATCAGCCCCAGCATTTT CASSPAVSNQPQHF NA 14 NA TRBJ1-5 TRBV27
TGTGCCAGCAGACCTGGCGACAGGGACCCTGGGCAGCCCCAGCATTTT CASRPGDRDPGQPQHF TRBD1 16 NA TRBJ1-5 TRBV27
TGCGCCAGCAGCCAAGTGATAGCGGGAGACACCTTATATGGAAATGAGCAGTTCTTC CASSQVIAGDTLYGNEQFF TRBD2 19 few TRBJ2-1 TRBV4-1
TGTGCCAGCAGTCTCGTCCCCCCGGACAGGAACTATGGCTACACCTTC CASSLVPPDRNYGYTF TRBD1 16 NA TRBJ1-2 TRBV28
TGTGCCAGCAGCGACCCTAGCGGGTCCCTGGTGGAGCAGTACTTC CASSDPSGSLVEQYF TRBD2 15 once TRBJ2-7 TRBV7-6
TGTGCCAGCAGCCAAGTAGCGCGTAATGAGCAGTTCTTC CASSQVARNEQFF NA 13 NA TRBJ2-1 TRBV3-1/TRBV3-2
TGTGCCAGCAGCTTAGCCGGTGTGGGACAGGGTATCAATGGCTACACCTTC CASSLAGVGQGINGYTF TRBD1 17 NA TRBJ1-2 TRBV7-9
TGTGCCAGCAGTGTAACTAGCGGGAGGGTTGCCAAAAACATTCAGTACTTC CASSVTSGRVAKNIQYF TRBD2 17 NA TRBJ2-4 TRBV6-1
TGTGCCAGCGGGAGCCAGAGCGCAGATACGCAGTATTTT CASGSQSADTQYF NA 13 NA TRBJ2-3 TRBV7-9
TGCAGCGTTGAGGGGGTAGCGGGAGGTCTCTGGGATACGCAGTATTTT CSVEGVAGGLWDTQYF TRBD2 16 NA TRBJ2-3 TRBV29-1
TGTGCCAGCAGCCAAGAATGGGGGAGGGATAATTCACCCCTCCACTTT CASSQEWGRDNSPLHF NA 16 NA TRBJ1-6 TRBV3-1/TRBV3-2
TGTGCCACCAGCAAAGCGGCGAGCTCCTACAATGAGCAGTTCTTC CATSKAASSYNEQFF NA 15 many TRBJ2-1 TRBV15
TGTGCCAGCAGCGGACAGGGACGCAGCTATGGCTACACCTTC CASSGQGRSYGYTF TRBD1 14 NA TRBJ1-2 TRBV27
TGTGCCAGCAGTGAAGCGGCGGGTCAGCCCCAGCATTTT CASSEAAGQPQHF NA 13 once TRBJ1-5 TRBV2
TGTGCCACACGACTTGGGGGCGACGAGCAGTACTTC CATRLGGDEQYF NA 12 NA TRBJ2-7 TRBV28
TGCAGCGTTGAAAAAAGGGGGCGCGAGGCTAACTATGGCTACACCTTC CSVEKRGREANYGYTF TRBD1 16 NA TRBJ1-2 TRBV29-1
TGTGCCAGCAGCCAACCCGTGAGTCTTAAGCAGTTCTTC CASSQPVSLKQFF NA 13 NA TRBJ2-1 TRBV3-1/TRBV3-2
TGCGCCAGCAGCTCGGGACAAAAGAACACTGAAGCTTTCTTT CASSSGQKNTEAFF NA 14 NA TRBJ1-1 TRBV10-2
TGTGCCAGCAGCGTAATTGGAGGGGGGGATGAGCAGTTCTTC CASSVIGGGDEQFF NA 14 NA TRBJ2-1 TRBV9
TGTGCCAGCTCACCTTTGATGCGAGAGACCCAGTACTTC CASSPLMRETQYF NA 13 once TRBJ2-5 TRBV18
TGCGCCAGCAGCCCCGGGACATCGCGACGGAATAGCAATCAGCCCCAGCATTTT CASSPGTSRRNSNQPQHF NA 18 once TRBJ1-5 TRBV5-1
TGCGCCAGCAGCCCCGGGACAGGGGGCAACGAGCAGTACTTC CASSPGTGGNEQYF TRBD1 14 NA TRBJ2-7 TRBV5-1
TGTGCCAGTACCCCGACGGGACTCCGTGCCTACAATGAGCAGTTCTTC CASTPTGLRAYNEQFF NA 16 NA TRBJ2-1 TRBV19
TGTGCCAGCAGCTTATTGCGCAGGGGCGATTTATATGGCTACACCTTC CASSLLRRGDLYGYTF NA 16 NA TRBJ1-2 TRBV7-8
TGCGCCAGCAGCCATCCACAGGGGGCCTACGAGCAGTACTTC CASSHPQGAYEQYF TRBD1 14 NA TRBJ2-7 TRBV5-1
TGTGCCAGCAGTTTACGGGATGTGGTTCAGCCCCAGCATTTT CASSLRDVVQPQHF NA 14 NA TRBJ1-5 TRBV28
TGTGCCAGCAGCTTAACGAGCATAGGGCAGACTATGAACACTGAAGCTTTCTTT CASSLTSIGQTMNTEAFF NA 18 NA TRBJ1-1 TRBV7-3
TGTGCCAGCAGCCTGGGACAGGGGGCGAGTCAGCCCCAGCATTTT CASSLGQGASQPQHF TRBD1 15 NA TRBJ1-5 TRBV28
TGTGCCAGTAGTATAGATCTATGGAGGGGGGGCCTGAACACTGAAGCTTTCTTT CASSIDLWRGGLNTEAFF NA 18 few TRBJ1-1 TRBV19
TGTGCCAGCTCACCGACAGGACAGGGCGAACAGCCCCAGCATTTT CASSPTGQGEQPQHF TRBD1 15 NA TRBJ1-5 TRBV18
TGTGCCAGCAGCCCGAGGGGACTAGCGGGAGGGCCGGTCGCCTATGAGCAGTTCTTC CASSPRGLAGGPVAYEQFF TRBD2 19 NA TRBJ2-1 TRBV7-9
TGTGCCAGCAGCCAAACGACAGGGCTGGCTCGGGAGCAGTACTTC CASSQTTGLAREQYF TRBD1 15 NA TRBJ2-7 TRBV14
TGTGCCAGCAGTTTATCGGGACAGGGGGCCAGGGATCAGCCCCAGCATTTT CASSLSGQGARDQPQHF TRBD1 17 few TRBJ1-5 TRBV27
TGTGCCAGTAGTATGCCCCGTGGGGCGGAGGGGGAGCTGTTTTTT CASSMPRGAEGELFF NA 15 once TRBJ2-2 TRBV19